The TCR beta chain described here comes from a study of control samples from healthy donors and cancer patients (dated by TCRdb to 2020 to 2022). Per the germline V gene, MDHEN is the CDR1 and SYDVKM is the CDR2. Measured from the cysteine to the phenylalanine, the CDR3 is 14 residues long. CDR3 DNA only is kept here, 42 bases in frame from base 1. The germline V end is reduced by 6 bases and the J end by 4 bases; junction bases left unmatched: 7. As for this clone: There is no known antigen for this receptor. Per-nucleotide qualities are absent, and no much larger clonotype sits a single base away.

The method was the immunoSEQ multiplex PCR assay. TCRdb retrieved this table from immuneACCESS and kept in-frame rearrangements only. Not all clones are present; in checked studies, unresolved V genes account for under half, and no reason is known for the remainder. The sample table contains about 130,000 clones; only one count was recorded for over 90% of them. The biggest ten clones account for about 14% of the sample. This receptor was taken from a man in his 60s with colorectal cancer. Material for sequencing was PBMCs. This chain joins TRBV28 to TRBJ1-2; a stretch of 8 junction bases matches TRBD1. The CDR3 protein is CASRVDRVGYGYTF. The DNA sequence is TGTGCCAGCAGGGTGGACAGGGTGGGCTATGGCTACACCTTC.